These T cell receptor beta chains were read from a single sample in a study of shared clonotypes between healthy human individuals. The data were produced by immunoSEQ multiplex PCR, yet TCRdb's version contains in-frame clones alone and is incomplete. This table holds 2 million to 2.5 million clones, almost 96% found once. Sequences were obtained from naive CD4+ T cells sorted from blood. These receptors all come from a man younger than 35 in good health. Both conserved end residues are part of each CDR3. The order of the fields is CDR3 length, D gene, J gene, V gene, clone size, CDR3 DNA, CDR3 protein. The D gene is left open where the match is weak. Expanded clones are given a class, and other clones once, few, many or no size at all.

length: 15
D: TRBD1
J: TRBJ1-3
V: TRBV5-4
size: .
DNA: TGTGCCAGCAGCGCGACAGGGGTAACTGGAAACACCATATATTTT
CDR3: CASSATGVTGNTIYF

length: 13
D: .
J: TRBJ1-1
V: TRBV6-1
size: .
DNA: TGTGCCAGCAGTGAAACACGAGAAACTGAAGCTTTCTTT
CDR3: CASSETRETEAFF

length: 13
D: TRBD1
J: TRBJ1-2
V: TRBV5-1
size: .
DNA: TGCGCCAGCAGCCTATCACAGGGGGCGGGCTACACCTTC
CDR3: CASSLSQGAGYTF

length: 15
D: .
J: TRBJ2-7
V: TRBV10-3
size: .
DNA: TGTGCCATCAGCGTTCCGCGGAAAAGCTCCTACGAGCAGTACTTC
CDR3: CAISVPRKSSYEQYF

length: 16
D: TRBD2
J: TRBJ2-7
V: TRBV4-1
size: .
DNA: TGCGCCAGCAGCCCAGCGGCGGGACTAGCGGGATACGAGCAGTACTTC
CDR3: CASSPAAGLAGYEQYF

length: 18
D: TRBD2
J: TRBJ2-1
V: TRBV10-1
size: .
DNA: TGCGCCAGCAGTGAGACGGGACTAGCGGGAGGGCCGGTCAATGAGCAGTTCTTC
CDR3: CASSETGLAGGPVNEQFF

length: 14
D: .
J: TRBJ1-2
V: TRBV19
size: .
DNA: TGTGCCAGTAGCTCGATTCCAGGGTCCTATGGCTACACCTTC
CDR3: CASSSIPGSYGYTF

length: 13
D: .
J: TRBJ2-1
V: TRBV7-9
size: .
DNA: TGTGCCAGCAGCTTCGGGTTGGAGGCAAAACAGTTCTTC
CDR3: CASSFGLEAKQFF

length: 14
D: TRBD1
J: TRBJ2-5
V: TRBV5-1
size: .
DNA: TGCGCCAGCAGCTACTCAGGGGGTCAAGAGACCCAGTACTTC
CDR3: CASSYSGGQETQYF

length: 17
D: TRBD2
J: TRBJ2-1
V: TRBV7-8
size: .
DNA: TGTGCCAGCAGCTCACCCGTAGCGGGAGGGCGCTACAATGAGCAGTTCTTC
CDR3: CASSSPVAGGRYNEQFF

length: 15
D: TRBD1
J: TRBJ1-5
V: TRBV6-1
size: .
DNA: TGTGCCAGCAGTGGCAGGGGACAGGGGTATCAGCCCCAGCATTTT
CDR3: CASSGRGQGYQPQHF

length: 16
D: .
J: TRBJ2-7
V: TRBV5-4
size: .
DNA: TGTGCCAGCAGCCGTCTAGGAGGGGGGGACTCCTACGAGCAGTACTTC
CDR3: CASSRLGGGDSYEQYF

length: 13
D: TRBD2
J: TRBJ2-5
V: TRBV9
size: .
DNA: TGTGCCAGCAGCGCAGGGACTACAGAGACCCAGTACTTC
CDR3: CASSAGTTETQYF

length: 16
D: TRBD2
J: TRBJ2-7
V: TRBV2
size: few
DNA: TGTGCCAGCAGTGCTGAAGCGGGAGGCTCGAACTACGAGCAGTACTTC
CDR3: CASSAEAGGSNYEQYF